The clone carrying this T cell receptor beta chain has just a few counts. A sample-barcoded 5' primer and a J-beta primer mix were used in a second PCR of about 6 to 11 cycles. TCRdb re-called the 5' RACE reads through MiXCR, storing one row per CDR3 protein. The sample yields about 780,000 distinct CDR3 sequences, around 25% seen once. The data were obtained in a study of blood T cells in healthy people across ages. Caucasian, healthy and from Russia, the donors were aged between roughly 6 and 95. The sample was also linked to a second study, of T cells of mothers and their children.

This clonotype was sampled from a boy younger than 18 in good health. Sequenced material: blood.

CDR3 sequence (DNA): TGTGCCAGCAGCCCCCCCGGGACAAATAGCCCCACCGGGGAGCTGTTTTTT. This sequence encodes CASSPPGTNSPTGELFF. The chain carries TRBV21-1 and TRBJ2-2; the DNA was not compared with TRBD1, the D call given in the table. TRBV21-1 constitutes a pseudogene. The CDR3 totals 17 residues.